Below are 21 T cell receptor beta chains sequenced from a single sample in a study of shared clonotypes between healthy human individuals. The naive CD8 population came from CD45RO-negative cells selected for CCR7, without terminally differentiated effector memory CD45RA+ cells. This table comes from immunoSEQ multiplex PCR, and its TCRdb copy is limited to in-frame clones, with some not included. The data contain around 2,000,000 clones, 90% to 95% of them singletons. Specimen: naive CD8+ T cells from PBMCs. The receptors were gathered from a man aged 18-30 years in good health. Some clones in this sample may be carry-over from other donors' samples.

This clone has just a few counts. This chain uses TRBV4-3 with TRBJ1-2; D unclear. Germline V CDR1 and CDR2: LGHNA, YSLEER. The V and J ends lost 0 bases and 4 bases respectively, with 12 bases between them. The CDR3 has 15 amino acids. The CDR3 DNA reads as TGCGCCAGCAGCCAAGAGTTACAGCATTCCTATGGCTACACCTTC. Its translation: CASSQELQHSYGYTF.

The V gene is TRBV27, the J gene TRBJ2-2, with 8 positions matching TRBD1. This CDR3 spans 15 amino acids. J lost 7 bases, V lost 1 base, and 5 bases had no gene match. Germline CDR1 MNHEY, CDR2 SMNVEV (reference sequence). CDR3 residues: CASSLFRTGNGELFF. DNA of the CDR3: TGTGCCAGCAGTTTATTTCGGACAGGGAACGGGGAGCTGTTTTTT.

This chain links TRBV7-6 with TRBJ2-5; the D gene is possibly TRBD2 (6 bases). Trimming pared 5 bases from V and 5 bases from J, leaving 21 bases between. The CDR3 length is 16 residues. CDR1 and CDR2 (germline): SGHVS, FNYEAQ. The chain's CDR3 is CASSHPGGPSPETQYF. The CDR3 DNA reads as TGTGCCAGCAGCCACCCCGGGGGACCCAGCCCCGAGACCCAGTACTTC.

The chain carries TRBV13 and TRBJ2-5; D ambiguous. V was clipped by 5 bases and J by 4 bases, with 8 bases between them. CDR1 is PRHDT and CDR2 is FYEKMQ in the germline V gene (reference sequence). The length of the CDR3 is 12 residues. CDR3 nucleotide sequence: TGTGCCAGCAGCCCAGGTCTAGAGACCCAGTACTTC. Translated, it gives CASSPGLETQYF. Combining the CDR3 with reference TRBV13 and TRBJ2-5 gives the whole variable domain AAGVIQSPRHLIKEKRETATLKCYPIPRHDTVYWYQQGPGQDPQFLISFYEKMQSDKGSIPDRFSAQQFSDYHSELNMSSLELGDSALYFCASSPGLETQYFGPGTRLLVL.

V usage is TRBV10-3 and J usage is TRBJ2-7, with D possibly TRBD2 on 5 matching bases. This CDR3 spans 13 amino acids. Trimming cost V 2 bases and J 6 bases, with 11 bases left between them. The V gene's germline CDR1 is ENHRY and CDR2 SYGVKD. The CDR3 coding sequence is TGTGCCATCAGTGAGGGGCTGAGGGCCGAGCAGTACTTC. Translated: CAISEGLRAEQYF.

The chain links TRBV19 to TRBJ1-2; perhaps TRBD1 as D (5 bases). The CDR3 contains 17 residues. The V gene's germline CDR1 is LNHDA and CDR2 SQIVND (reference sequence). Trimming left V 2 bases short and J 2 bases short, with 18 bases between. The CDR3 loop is CASSIKHRQMKNYGYTF. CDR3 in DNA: TGTGCCAGTAGTATAAAACACAGACAGATGAAAAACTATGGCTACACCTTC.

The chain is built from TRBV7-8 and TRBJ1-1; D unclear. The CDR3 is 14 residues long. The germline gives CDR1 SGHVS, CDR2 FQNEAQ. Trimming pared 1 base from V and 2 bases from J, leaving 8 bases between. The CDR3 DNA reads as TGTGCCAGCAGCTTAGTTCTGGGCAACACTGAAGCTTTCTTT. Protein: CASSLVLGNTEAFF.

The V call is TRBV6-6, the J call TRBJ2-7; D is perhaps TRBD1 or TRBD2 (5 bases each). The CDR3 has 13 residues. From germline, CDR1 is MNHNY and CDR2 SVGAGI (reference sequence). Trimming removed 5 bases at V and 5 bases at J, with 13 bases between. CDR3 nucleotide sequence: TGTGCCAGCAGTCTCGGGACGCCGGACGAGCAGTACTTC. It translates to CASSLGTPDEQYF.

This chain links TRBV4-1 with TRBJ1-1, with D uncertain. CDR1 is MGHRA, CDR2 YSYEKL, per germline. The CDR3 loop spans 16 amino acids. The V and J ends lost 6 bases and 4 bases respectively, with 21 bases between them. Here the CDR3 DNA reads TGCGCCAGCAGGGACGCCGGACGGAGAGACCTCACTGAAGCTTTCTTT. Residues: CASRDAGRRDLTEAFF.

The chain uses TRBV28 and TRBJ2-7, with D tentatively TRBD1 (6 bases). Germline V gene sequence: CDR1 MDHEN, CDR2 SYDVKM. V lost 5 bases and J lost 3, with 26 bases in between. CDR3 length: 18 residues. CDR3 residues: CASSPPTGSAPQLYEQYF. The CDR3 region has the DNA TGTGCCAGCAGTCCTCCCACAGGGAGTGCTCCCCAGCTCTACGAGCAGTACTTC.

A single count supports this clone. CDR3 protein: CAWSVLSRPNTEAFF. CDR3 sequence (DNA): TGTGCCTGGAGTGTATTAAGTAGGCCGAACACTGAAGCTTTCTTT. The chain recombines TRBV30 with TRBJ1-1; D not certain. Germline V gene lookup returns CDR1 GTSNPN and CDR2 SVGIG (reference sequence). The CDR3 sequence is 15 residues long. V was shortened by 0 bases and J by 1 base, with 12 bases between the two germline ends.

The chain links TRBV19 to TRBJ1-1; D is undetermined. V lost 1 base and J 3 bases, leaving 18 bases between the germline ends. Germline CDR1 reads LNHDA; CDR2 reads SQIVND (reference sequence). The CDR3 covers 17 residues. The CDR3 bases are TGTGCCAGTAGTATAGGGGTCTTGATAGGGAGCGACACTGAAGCTTTCTTT. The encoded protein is CASSIGVLIGSDTEAFF.

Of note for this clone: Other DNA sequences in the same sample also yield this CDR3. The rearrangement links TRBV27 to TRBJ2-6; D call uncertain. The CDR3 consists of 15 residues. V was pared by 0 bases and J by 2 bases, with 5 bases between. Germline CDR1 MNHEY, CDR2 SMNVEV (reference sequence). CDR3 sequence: CASSLSGAGANVLTF. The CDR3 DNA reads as TGTGCCAGCAGTTTATCCGGTGCTGGGGCCAACGTCCTGACTTTC.

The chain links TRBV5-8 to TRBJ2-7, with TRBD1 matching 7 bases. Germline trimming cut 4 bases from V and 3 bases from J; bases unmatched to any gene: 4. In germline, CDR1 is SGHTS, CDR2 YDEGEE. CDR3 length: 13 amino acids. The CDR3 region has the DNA TGTGCCAGCAGCCTCCGGACAGGCTACGAGCAGTACTTC. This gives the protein CASSLRTGYEQYF.

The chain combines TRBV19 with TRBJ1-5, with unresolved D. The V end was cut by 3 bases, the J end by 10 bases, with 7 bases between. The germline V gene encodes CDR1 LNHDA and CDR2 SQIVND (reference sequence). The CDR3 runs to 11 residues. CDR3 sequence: CASSMGDPQHF. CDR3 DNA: TGTGCCAGTAGTATGGGAGACCCCCAGCATTTT.

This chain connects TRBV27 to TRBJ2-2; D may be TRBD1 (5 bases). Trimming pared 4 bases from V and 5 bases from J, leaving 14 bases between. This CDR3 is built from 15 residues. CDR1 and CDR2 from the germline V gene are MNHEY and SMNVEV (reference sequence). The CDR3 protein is CASSSSLPGTGELFF. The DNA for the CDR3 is TGTGCCAGCAGTTCCTCCCTCCCAGGGACCGGGGAGCTGTTTTTT.

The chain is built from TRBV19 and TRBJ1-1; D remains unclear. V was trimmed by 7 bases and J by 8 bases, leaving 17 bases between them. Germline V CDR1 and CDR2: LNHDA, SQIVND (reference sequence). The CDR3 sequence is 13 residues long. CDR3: CASTRMGLGEAFF. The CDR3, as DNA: TGTGCCAGTACCAGGATGGGGTTGGGGGAAGCTTTCTTT.

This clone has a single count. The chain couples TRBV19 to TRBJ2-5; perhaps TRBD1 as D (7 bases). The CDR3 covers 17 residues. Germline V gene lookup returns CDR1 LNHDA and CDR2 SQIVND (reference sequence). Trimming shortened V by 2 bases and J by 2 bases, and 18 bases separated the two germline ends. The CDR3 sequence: CASSISGWAGQQETQYF. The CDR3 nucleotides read TGTGCCAGTAGTATATCGGGGTGGGCGGGACAGCAAGAGACCCAGTACTTC. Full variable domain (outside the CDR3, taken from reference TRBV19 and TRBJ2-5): DGGITQSPKYLFRKEGQNVTLSCEQNLNHDAMYWYRQDPGQGLRLIYYSQIVNDFQKGDIAEGYSVSREKKESFPLTVTSAQKNPTAFYLCASSISGWAGQQETQYFGPGTRLLVL.

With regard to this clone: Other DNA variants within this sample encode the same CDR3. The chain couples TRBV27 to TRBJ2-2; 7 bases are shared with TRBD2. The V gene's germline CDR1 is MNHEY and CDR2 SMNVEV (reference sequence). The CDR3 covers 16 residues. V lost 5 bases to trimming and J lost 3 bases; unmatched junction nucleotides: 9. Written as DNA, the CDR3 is TGTGCCAGCAGTCCCTCGGCGGGAGAGGACACCGGGGAGCTGTTTTTT. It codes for CASSPSAGEDTGELFF.

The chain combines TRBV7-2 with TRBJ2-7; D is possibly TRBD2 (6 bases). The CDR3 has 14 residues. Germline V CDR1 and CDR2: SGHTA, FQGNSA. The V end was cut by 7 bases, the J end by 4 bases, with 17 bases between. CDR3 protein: CASNPLPSVYEQYF. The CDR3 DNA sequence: TGTGCCAGCAACCCACTCCCTAGCGTTTACGAGCAGTACTTC.

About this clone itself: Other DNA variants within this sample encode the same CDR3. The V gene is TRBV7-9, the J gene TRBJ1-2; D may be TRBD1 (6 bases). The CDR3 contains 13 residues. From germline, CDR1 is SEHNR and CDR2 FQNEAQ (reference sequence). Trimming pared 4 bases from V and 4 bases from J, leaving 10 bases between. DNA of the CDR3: TGTGCCAGCAGCTCAGGGACACTCTATGGCTACACCTTC. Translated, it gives CASSSGTLYGYTF.